What follows describes a single TCR beta chain. These data originate in a study of T cells in Graves' hyperthyroidism and ophthalmopathy. Using RNA transcripts as the source, TCR beta CDR3 regions were amplified. A first-round RT-PCR of the TCR CDR3 used the HTBI primer set. TCRdb processed the multiplex PCR reads anew with MiXCR; each CDR3 protein has one entry. Among about 740,000 distinct CDR3 sequences listed, 14% were seen once. An absence of ophthalmopathy progression within 18 months meant stable Graves' hyperthyroidism. V dropped 0 bases and J dropped 8; count of bases not matched to a gene: 7. The CDR3 length is 16 residues. Germline loops: CDR1 LGHNA, CDR2 YSLEER.

J is TRBJ2-1 and V is TRBV4-3; 10 nucleotides agree with TRBD2. The clonotype originates from a woman in her late teens or twenties with Graves' hyperthyroidism. Sequenced input: blood. CDR3 nucleotide sequence: TGCGCCAGCAGCCAAGAGGCACTAGCGGGAAGGGATGAGCAGTTCTTC. It codes for CASSQEALAGRDEQFF.